The entry that follows covers one TCR beta chain sequence. The antigen is unknown. In the library, individual cDNA molecules carried attached unique molecular identifiers. TCRdb reprocessed the 5' RACE reads with MiXCR, giving one entry per CDR3 protein. The top ten hold 3% to 4.5% of the sample, which has more than 65,000 distinct CDR3 sequences, about 14% seen once. These data belong to a study of early T cells in non-severe SARS-CoV-2 infection. Turning to the study itself: Sequencing used unsorted whole-blood bulk RNA, so chains lack pairing.

The CDR3 extends over 14 amino acids. V was trimmed by 7 bases and J by 1 base, leaving 13 bases between them. Germline V gene lookup returns CDR1 MNHEY and CDR2 SVGAGI. General study results and limits: Using VDJdb, the matching emphasized anti-spike CD8 responses while missing private and CD4 specificities.

The source is an adult who was a healthcare worker with PCR-confirmed SARS-CoV-2 infection or an uninfected control (not recorded which). The chain joins TRBV6-5 to TRBJ1-1; D remains unclear. The specimen was whole blood, collected at baseline. For the CDR3, the DNA is TGTGCCAGCATCCCGGGTACCTCGAACACTGAAGCTTTCTTT. Translating gives CASIPGTSNTEAFF.